This TCR beta chain was captured in a study of blood T cell repertoires in COVID-19. Profiling relied on immunoSEQ multiplex PCR, and the TCRdb table lists in-frame clones only, not all of them. This table holds a few hundred thousand clones, around nine tenths found once. CDR1 is ENHRY and CDR2 is SYGVKD in the germline V gene. The CDR3 is 13 residues long. The clonotype was recovered from a human donor in a cohort sampled during active COVID-19. Sequenced: peripheral blood. The V call is TRBV10-3, the J call TRBJ2-5; 8 nucleotides match TRBD2. CDR3 bases: TGTGCGATGGCGGGGACTAGTGCGGAGACCCAGTACTTC. As protein: CAMAGTSAETQYF.